This T cell receptor (beta chain) is from a study of blood T cell repertoires in COVID-19. Study context: Sites in the United States, Italy and Spain provided acute and convalescent COVID-19 samples.

During active infection, Seattle patients enrolled and were then monitored through disease. V lost 10 bases and J lost 5; bases outside the gene matches: 10. This CDR3 contains 13 residues. The germline gives CDR1 SNHLY, CDR2 FYNNEI. Clones were read by immunoSEQ multiplex PCR, and TCRdb kept only the in-frame ones, dropping some. The sample consists of a few hundred thousand clones, 88% of them appearing once. The chain employs TRBV2 and TRBJ2-5, with 7 bases matching TRBD1. The TCR originated in a woman in her 30s with COVID-19, enrolled during active disease. The sequencing input was peripheral blood. CDR3 DNA sequence: TGTGCCACCAACAGGGGTATTTCGGAGACCCAGTACTTC. It encodes CATNRGISETQYF.